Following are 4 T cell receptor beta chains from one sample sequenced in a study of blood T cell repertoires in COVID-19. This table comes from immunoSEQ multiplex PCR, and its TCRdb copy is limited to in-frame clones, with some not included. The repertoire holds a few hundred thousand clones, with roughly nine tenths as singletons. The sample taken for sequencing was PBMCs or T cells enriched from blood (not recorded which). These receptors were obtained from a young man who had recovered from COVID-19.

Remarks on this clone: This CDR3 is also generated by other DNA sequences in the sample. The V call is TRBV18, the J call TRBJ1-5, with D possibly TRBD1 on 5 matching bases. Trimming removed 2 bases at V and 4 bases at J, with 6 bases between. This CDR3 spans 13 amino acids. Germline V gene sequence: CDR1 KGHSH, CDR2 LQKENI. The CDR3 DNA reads TGTGCCAGCTCACCAGGGGGGAATCAGCCCCAGCATTTT. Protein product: CASSPGGNQPQHF.

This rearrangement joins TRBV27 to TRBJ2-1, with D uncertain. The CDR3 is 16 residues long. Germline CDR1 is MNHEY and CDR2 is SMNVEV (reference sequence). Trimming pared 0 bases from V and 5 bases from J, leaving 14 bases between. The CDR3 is CASSLSVSAGDNEQFF. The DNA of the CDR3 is TGTGCCAGCAGTTTATCAGTCTCGGCCGGAGACAATGAGCAGTTCTTC.

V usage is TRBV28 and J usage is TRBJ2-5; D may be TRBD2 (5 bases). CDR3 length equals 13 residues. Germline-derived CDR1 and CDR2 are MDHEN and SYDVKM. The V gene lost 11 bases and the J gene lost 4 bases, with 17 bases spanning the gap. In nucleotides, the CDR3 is TGTGCCGGACTCTCCGGGGATGGAGAGACCCAGTACTTC. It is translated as CAGLSGDGETQYF.

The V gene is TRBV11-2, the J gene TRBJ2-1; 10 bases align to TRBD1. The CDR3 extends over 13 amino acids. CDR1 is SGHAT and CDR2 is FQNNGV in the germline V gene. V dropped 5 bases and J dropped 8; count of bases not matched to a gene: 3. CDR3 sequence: CASSRDRGDEQFF. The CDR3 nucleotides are TGTGCCAGCAGCCGGGACAGGGGCGATGAGCAGTTCTTC.